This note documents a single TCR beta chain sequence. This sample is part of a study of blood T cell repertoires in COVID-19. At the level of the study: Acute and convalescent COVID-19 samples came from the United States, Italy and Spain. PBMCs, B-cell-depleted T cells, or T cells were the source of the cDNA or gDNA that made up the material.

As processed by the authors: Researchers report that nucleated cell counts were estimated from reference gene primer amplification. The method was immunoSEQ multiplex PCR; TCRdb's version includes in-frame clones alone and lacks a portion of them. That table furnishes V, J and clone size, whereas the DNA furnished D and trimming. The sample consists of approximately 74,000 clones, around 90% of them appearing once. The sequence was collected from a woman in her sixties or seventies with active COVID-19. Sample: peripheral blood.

Here the CDR3 DNA reads TGCGCCAGCAGCTACACCGACGGAGTGGGCGGGCACAATGAGCAGTTCTTC. Translating gives CASSYTDGVGGHNEQFF. The V call is TRBV5-1, the J call TRBJ2-1, with a weak D call TRBD2 (5 bases). This CDR3 is built from 17 residues. Germline assignment: CDR1 SGHRS and CDR2 YFSETQ. The V and J ends lost 3 bases and 5 bases respectively, with 21 bases between them.